This is a list of T cell receptor beta chains from one sample in a study of identical twins. TCRdb reanalysed the 5' RACE reads using MiXCR and keeps one entry per CDR3 protein. The sample lists hundreds of thousands of distinct CDR3 sequences, about 14% occurring once. Sequencing was carried out using memory (CD45RO+) T cells sorted from blood. These receptors all stem from a young woman in good health. Each CDR3 is given with its conserved first and last residue. Each record gives: CDR3 length, D gene, V gene, J gene, clone size, CDR3 protein, CDR3 DNA. The D gene is left open where the match is weak. Size tells how often a clone was seen (once, few, many) or the class of an expanded clone, and some rows leave it out.

len: 14; d_gene: NA; v_gene: TRBV4-1; j_gene: TRBJ2-1; abundance: NA; CDR3aa: CASSQAAQGNEQFF; CDR3nt: TGCGCCAGCAGCCAAGCCGCCCAGGGGAATGAGCAGTTCTTC
len: 13; d_gene: NA; v_gene: TRBV28; j_gene: TRBJ1-5; abundance: few; CDR3aa: CASRIMSNQPQHF; CDR3nt: TGTGCCAGCAGGATTATGAGCAATCAGCCCCAGCATTTT
len: 16; d_gene: NA; v_gene: TRBV15; j_gene: TRBJ2-6; abundance: few; CDR3aa: CATSRDRGSGANVLTF; CDR3nt: TGTGCCACCAGCAGGGACAGAGGCTCTGGGGCCAACGTCCTGACTTTC
len: 16; d_gene: TRBD2; v_gene: TRBV4-3; j_gene: TRBJ2-2; abundance: NA; CDR3aa: CASSPGLAGVSRELFF; CDR3nt: TGCGCCAGCAGCCCGGGACTAGCGGGAGTGTCCAGGGAGCTGTTTTTT
len: 14; d_gene: NA; v_gene: TRBV5-1; j_gene: TRBJ2-7; abundance: NA; CDR3aa: CASSLVFHPYEQYF; CDR3nt: TGCGCCAGCAGCTTGGTTTTCCACCCCTACGAGCAGTACTTC
len: 16; d_gene: TRBD2; v_gene: TRBV7-6; j_gene: TRBJ2-7; abundance: few; CDR3aa: CASSLVGTSGTYEQYF; CDR3nt: TGTGCCAGCAGCTTGGTCGGGACTAGCGGGACCTACGAGCAGTACTTC
len: 15; d_gene: NA; v_gene: TRBV10-3; j_gene: TRBJ1-1; abundance: NA; CDR3aa: CAISGGGVADTEAFF; CDR3nt: TGTGCCATCAGTGGAGGAGGAGTGGCGGACACTGAAGCTTTCTTT
len: 11; d_gene: NA; v_gene: TRBV28; j_gene: TRBJ2-7; abundance: NA; CDR3aa: CGSSLFYEQYF; CDR3nt: TGTGGCAGCAGTTTATTCTACGAGCAGTACTTC
len: 13; d_gene: NA; v_gene: TRBV3-1; j_gene: TRBJ2-7; abundance: NA; CDR3aa: CASTSPPRGEQYF; CDR3nt: TGTGCCAGCACTTCTCCCCCCAGAGGCGAGCAGTACTTC
len: 15; d_gene: NA; v_gene: TRBV2; j_gene: TRBJ2-2; abundance: NA; CDR3aa: CASRRERSNTGELFF; CDR3nt: TGTGCCAGCAGAAGGGAGCGGTCAAACACCGGGGAGCTGTTTTTT
len: 14; d_gene: NA; v_gene: TRBV20-1; j_gene: TRBJ1-4; abundance: NA; CDR3aa: CSASLMGFNEKLFF; CDR3nt: TGCAGTGCTAGTCTAATGGGGTTTAATGAAAAACTGTTTTTT
len: 14; d_gene: NA; v_gene: TRBV6-1; j_gene: TRBJ2-5; abundance: few; CDR3aa: CASSRRDTQETQYF; CDR3nt: TGTGCCAGCAGCAGACGGGATACTCAAGAGACCCAGTACTTC
len: 16; d_gene: TRBD2; v_gene: TRBV15; j_gene: TRBJ2-3; abundance: NA; CDR3aa: CATSRDIALAGDTQYF; CDR3nt: TGTGCCACCAGCAGAGATATTGCGCTAGCGGGTGATACGCAGTATTTT
len: 13; d_gene: NA; v_gene: TRBV5-6; j_gene: TRBJ2-1; abundance: many; CDR3aa: CASSLANNDEQFF; CDR3nt: TGTGCCAGCAGCTTGGCCAATAACGATGAGCAGTTCTTC
len: 15; d_gene: TRBD2; v_gene: TRBV5-6; j_gene: TRBJ2-5; abundance: many; CDR3aa: CASSGPGTNQETQYF; CDR3nt: TGTGCCAGCAGCGGGCCCGGGACTAACCAAGAGACCCAGTACTTC
len: 18; d_gene: TRBD2; v_gene: TRBV7-8; j_gene: TRBJ2-1; abundance: NA; CDR3aa: CASSSNSGRIKSYNEQFF; CDR3nt: TGTGCCAGCAGCTCAAATAGCGGGCGCATCAAGTCCTACAATGAGCAGTTCTTC
len: 13; d_gene: TRBD2; v_gene: TRBV4-3; j_gene: TRBJ2-7; abundance: NA; CDR3aa: CASSQASGYEQYF; CDR3nt: TGCGCCAGCAGCCAAGCTAGCGGCTACGAGCAGTACTTC
len: 15; d_gene: TRBD2; v_gene: TRBV7-8; j_gene: TRBJ2-7; abundance: NA; CDR3aa: CASSLGREGFREQYF; CDR3nt: TGTGCCAGCAGCTTAGGGCGGGAGGGCTTTAGGGAGCAGTACTTC
len: 14; d_gene: TRBD1; v_gene: TRBV10-3; j_gene: TRBJ1-1; abundance: many; CDR3aa: CAIIRDREGTEAFF; CDR3nt: TGTGCCATCATCAGAGACAGGGAGGGCACTGAAGCTTTCTTT
len: 13; d_gene: TRBD1; v_gene: TRBV5-1; j_gene: TRBJ1-1; abundance: many; CDR3aa: CASRVPTGGEAFF; CDR3nt: TGCGCCAGCAGAGTCCCCACAGGGGGTGAAGCTTTCTTT
len: 14; d_gene: TRBD1; v_gene: TRBV12-3/TRBV12-4; j_gene: TRBJ1-1; abundance: many; CDR3aa: CASSRGTANTEAFF; CDR3nt: TGTGCCAGCAGTCGAGGGACAGCCAACACTGAAGCTTTCTTT
len: 13; d_gene: NA; v_gene: TRBV7-2; j_gene: TRBJ1-5; abundance: few; CDR3aa: CASSLGTTGPQHF; CDR3nt: TGTGCCAGCAGCTTAGGGACCACAGGGCCCCAGCATTTT
len: 15; d_gene: TRBD2; v_gene: TRBV5-1; j_gene: TRBJ2-7; abundance: few; CDR3aa: CASSPGLAGAYEQYF; CDR3nt: TGCGCCAGCAGCCCCGGACTAGCGGGGGCCTACGAGCAGTACTTC
len: 16; d_gene: TRBD1; v_gene: TRBV20-1; j_gene: TRBJ2-2; abundance: few; CDR3aa: CSAREAGTGNTGELFF; CDR3nt: TGCAGTGCTAGAGAAGCCGGGACAGGGAACACCGGGGAGCTGTTTTTT
len: 13; d_gene: NA; v_gene: TRBV2; j_gene: TRBJ2-2; abundance: few; CDR3aa: CASSEVKAGELFF; CDR3nt: TGTGCCAGCAGTGAGGTGAAGGCGGGGGAGCTGTTTTTT
len: 12; d_gene: NA; v_gene: TRBV7-9; j_gene: TRBJ2-3; abundance: few; CDR3aa: CASGSGTDTQYF; CDR3nt: TGTGCCAGCGGGAGTGGGACAGATACGCAGTATTTT
len: 13; d_gene: TRBD1; v_gene: TRBV7-2; j_gene: TRBJ1-1; abundance: many; CDR3aa: CASSVQGGAEAFF; CDR3nt: TGTGCCAGCAGCGTACAGGGGGGAGCTGAAGCTTTCTTT
len: 12; d_gene: NA; v_gene: TRBV29-1; j_gene: TRBJ2-3; abundance: many; CDR3aa: CSVVANTDTQYF; CDR3nt: TGCAGCGTTGTGGCAAACACAGATACGCAGTATTTT
len: 15; d_gene: NA; v_gene: TRBV15; j_gene: TRBJ2-1; abundance: few; CDR3aa: CATSMSRSSYNEQFF; CDR3nt: TGTGCCACCAGCATGTCGCGGAGCTCCTACAATGAGCAGTTCTTC
len: 16; d_gene: NA; v_gene: TRBV5-1; j_gene: TRBJ2-1; abundance: few; CDR3aa: CASSLGAGDSYNEQFF; CDR3nt: TGCGCCAGCAGCTTGGGCGCGGGTGACTCCTACAATGAGCAGTTCTTC
len: 14; d_gene: TRBD1; v_gene: TRBV20-1; j_gene: TRBJ1-2; abundance: few; CDR3aa: CGGLMRQGYYGYTF; CDR3nt: TGCGGTGGACTTATGAGACAGGGGTACTATGGCTACACCTTC
len: 18; d_gene: TRBD2; v_gene: TRBV18; j_gene: TRBJ2-5; abundance: many; CDR3aa: CASSPRDPLAGVTETQYF; CDR3nt: TGTGCCAGCTCGCCTAGAGACCCACTAGCGGGAGTAACAGAGACCCAGTACTTC
len: 15; d_gene: NA; v_gene: TRBV12-3/TRBV12-4; j_gene: TRBJ1-5; abundance: many; CDR3aa: CASSRDPYSNQPQHF; CDR3nt: TGTGCCAGCAGCCGCGACCCATATAGCAATCAGCCCCAGCATTTT
len: 12; d_gene: NA; v_gene: TRBV6-5; j_gene: TRBJ2-5; abundance: NA; CDR3aa: CASSPRMGTQYF; CDR3nt: TGTGCCAGCAGTCCGCGAATGGGGACCCAGTACTTC
len: 13; d_gene: NA; v_gene: TRBV6-6; j_gene: TRBJ2-7; abundance: NA; CDR3aa: CASTMGETYEQYF; CDR3nt: TGTGCCAGCACCATGGGGGAAACCTACGAGCAGTACTTC
len: 14; d_gene: NA; v_gene: TRBV10-3; j_gene: TRBJ1-4; abundance: NA; CDR3aa: CAISDTATNEKLFF; CDR3nt: TGTGCCATCAGTGATACCGCAACTAATGAAAAACTGTTTTTT
len: 13; d_gene: TRBD2; v_gene: TRBV3-1; j_gene: TRBJ2-1; abundance: NA; CDR3aa: CASSHSGGFEQFF; CDR3nt: TGTGCCAGCAGCCATAGCGGGGGGTTTGAGCAGTTCTTC
len: 12; d_gene: NA; v_gene: TRBV2; j_gene: TRBJ2-5; abundance: NA; CDR3aa: CASGGSGETQYF; CDR3nt: TGTGCCAGCGGTGGGAGTGGGGAGACCCAGTACTTC
len: 19; d_gene: NA; v_gene: TRBV4-3; j_gene: TRBJ1-4; abundance: NA; CDR3aa: CASSQSPRHRAGQNEKLFF; CDR3nt: TGCGCCAGCAGCCAAAGTCCGCGGCACAGGGCAGGGCAAAATGAAAAACTGTTTTTT
len: 14; d_gene: TRBD2; v_gene: TRBV30; j_gene: TRBJ2-7; abundance: NA; CDR3aa: CAWSTSGLGNEQYF; CDR3nt: TGTGCCTGGAGCACTAGCGGGTTAGGGAACGAGCAGTACTTC
len: 13; d_gene: NA; v_gene: TRBV12-3/TRBV12-4; j_gene: TRBJ1-2; abundance: many; CDR3aa: CASSTRENYGYTF; CDR3nt: TGTGCCAGCAGCACCAGGGAGAACTATGGCTACACCTTC
len: 15; d_gene: NA; v_gene: TRBV5-6; j_gene: TRBJ1-5; abundance: NA; CDR3aa: CASSRLGGPDQPQHF; CDR3nt: TGTGCCAGCAGCCGACTCGGGGGGCCCGATCAGCCCCAGCATTTT
len: 15; d_gene: TRBD1; v_gene: TRBV12-3/TRBV12-4; j_gene: TRBJ2-5; abundance: few; CDR3aa: CASIPDREVWETQYF; CDR3nt: TGTGCCAGCATTCCGGACAGGGAGGTTTGGGAGACCCAGTACTTC
len: 15; d_gene: TRBD1; v_gene: TRBV12-3/TRBV12-4; j_gene: TRBJ2-6; abundance: NA; CDR3aa: CASSYTGVGANVLTF; CDR3nt: TGTGCCAGCAGTTACACAGGGGTAGGGGCCAACGTCCTGACTTTC
len: 15; d_gene: NA; v_gene: TRBV20-1; j_gene: TRBJ1-2; abundance: many; CDR3aa: CSARGLAEAAWGYTF; CDR3nt: TGCAGTGCTAGAGGTCTCGCTGAGGCCGCTTGGGGCTACACCTTC
len: 16; d_gene: TRBD2; v_gene: TRBV12-3/TRBV12-4; j_gene: TRBJ2-1; abundance: many; CDR3aa: CASSFASGSSYNEQFF; CDR3nt: TGTGCCAGCAGTTTTGCTAGCGGAAGCTCCTACAATGAGCAGTTCTTC
len: 14; d_gene: TRBD2; v_gene: TRBV7-2; j_gene: TRBJ2-7; abundance: few; CDR3aa: CASSPGLVGYEQHF; CDR3nt: TGTGCCAGCAGCCCGGGACTAGTGGGATACGAGCAGCACTTC
len: 17; d_gene: TRBD2; v_gene: TRBV4-3; j_gene: TRBJ2-3; abundance: many; CDR3aa: CASSQRVAGEPTNTQYF; CDR3nt: TGCGCCAGCAGCCAAAGGGTAGCGGGCGAACCTACTAATACGCAGTATTTT
len: 12; d_gene: NA; v_gene: TRBV28; j_gene: TRBJ2-4; abundance: NA; CDR3aa: CASSLSRDIQYF; CDR3nt: TGTGCCAGCAGTTTATCCAGGGACATTCAGTACTTC
len: 17; d_gene: TRBD2; v_gene: TRBV7-3; j_gene: TRBJ2-1; abundance: many; CDR3aa: CASSLRWGGNEYNEQFF; CDR3nt: TGTGCCAGCAGCTTAAGATGGGGAGGGAATGAATACAATGAGCAGTTCTTC
len: 14; d_gene: TRBD2; v_gene: TRBV4-2; j_gene: TRBJ2-1; abundance: many; CDR3aa: CASSQDGLASEQFF; CDR3nt: TGTGCCAGCAGCCAAGATGGACTAGCGAGTGAGCAGTTCTTC